The next 25 T cell receptor beta chains were all read from a single sample in a study of blood T cell repertoires in COVID-19. Assay: immunoSEQ multiplex PCR; the TCRdb copy retains only in-frame clones and omits some. This sample carries about 74,000 clones, roughly 70% of them seen once, and the ten largest clones take under 25%. Material for sequencing was peripheral blood. All receptors come from a man between 70 and 80 years old with acute or convalescent COVID-19.

The chain has TRBV19 and TRBJ1-1, with TRBD1 matching 8 bases. V shed 5 bases and J 1 base; nucleotides not matched to a gene: 6. This CDR3 region has 15 residues. CDR1 and CDR2 (germline): LNHDA, SQIVND (reference sequence). The CDR3 loop is CASSYRGSGNTEAFF. In DNA form, the CDR3 reads TGTGCCAGTAGTTACAGGGGGTCTGGGAACACTGAAGCTTTCTTT.

J is TRBJ2-2 and V is TRBV5-1; D not resolved. The CDR3 consists of 13 residues. Germline V gene sequence: CDR1 SGHRS, CDR2 YFSETQ. The V and J ends lost 3 bases and 10 bases respectively, with 13 bases between them. The CDR3 nucleotides read TGCGCCAGCAGCTCTCTAAGCTCCCCGGAGCTGTTTTTT. Protein: CASSSLSSPELFF. The complete variable domain, with remaining parts taken from reference TRBV5-1 and TRBJ2-2, reads KAGVTQTPRYLIKTRGQQVTLSCSPISGHRSVSWYQQTPGQGLQFLFEYFSETQRNKGNFPGRFSGRQFSNSRSEMNVSTLELGDSALYLCASSSLSSPELFFGEGSRLTVL.

The V call is TRBV4-1, the J call TRBJ1-6; perhaps TRBD1 as D (5 bases). The CDR3 loop spans 15 amino acids. Looked up from germline, CDR1 is MGHRA and CDR2 is YSYEKL. V was clipped by 0 bases and J by 13 bases, with 16 bases between them. CDR3 sequence reads: CASSQDWGVIHPLHF. The CDR3 DNA reads as TGCGCCAGCAGCCAAGATTGGGGGGTAATTCACCCCCTCCACTTT.

The chain's CDR3 is CASSSRLAGDEQFF. The CDR3 DNA reads as TGTGCCAGCAGCTCCAGACTAGCGGGGGATGAGCAGTTCTTC. The chain has TRBV9 and TRBJ2-1; 12 bases align to TRBD2. In germline, CDR1 is SGDLS, CDR2 YYNGEE. The CDR3 totals 14 residues. V lost 4 bases and J lost 8; bases outside the gene matches: 4.

The V gene is TRBV7-9, the J gene TRBJ2-1; D might be TRBD1 (6 bases). CDR3 size: 15 residues. In germline, CDR1 is SEHNR, CDR2 FQNEAQ (reference sequence). V lost 1 base to trimming and J lost 8 bases, with 15 bases between them. This chain's CDR3 is CASSLGDTNRDEQFF. The CDR3 DNA sequence: TGTGCCAGCAGCTTAGGGGACACAAACCGGGATGAGCAGTTCTTC.

The rearrangement links TRBV7-9 to TRBJ2-7; TRBD1 aligns across 7 bases. In germline, CDR1 is SEHNR, CDR2 FQNEAQ (reference sequence). Trimming removed 5 bases from V and 2 bases from J; junction bases left unmatched: 15. CDR3 length: 17 residues. The CDR3: CASSPKSRGQLAYEQYF. CDR3 DNA: TGTGCCAGCAGCCCTAAGAGTAGGGGGCAATTGGCCTACGAGCAGTACTTC.

V usage is TRBV28 and J usage is TRBJ1-1, with a possible D match to TRBD1 (5 bases). Germline V lookup: CDR1 MDHEN, CDR2 SYDVKM. This CDR3 contains 13 residues. Trimming removed 8 bases from V and 6 bases from J, with 16 bases in between. For the CDR3, the DNA is TGTGCCAGCGCGGGGCGAGTAGGCCCTGAAGCTTTCTTT. It yields the protein CASAGRVGPEAFF.

V and J are TRBV27 and TRBJ1-5; D gene ambiguous. The CDR3 has 12 residues. Germline CDR1 and CDR2: MNHEY and SMNVEV (reference sequence). V shed 3 bases and J shed 9 bases, with 9 bases lying between them. The CDR3 loop is CASSFCVRPQHF. The DNA for the CDR3 is TGTGCCAGCAGTTTTTGTGTTCGGCCCCAGCATTTT.

The rearrangement links TRBV4-3 to TRBJ1-2; D perhaps matches TRBD1 (6 bases). V lost 0 bases, J lost 4 bases, and 6 bases lay in between. The CDR3 is made up of 13 amino acids. Germline-derived CDR1 and CDR2 are LGHNA and YSLEER. The CDR3 protein is CASSQDRGYGYTF. CDR3 coding DNA: TGCGCCAGCAGCCAAGACAGGGGCTATGGCTACACCTTC.

This rearrangement joins TRBV19 to TRBJ1-3; the D gene is possibly TRBD1 (6 bases). Germline CDR1 is LNHDA and CDR2 is SQIVND (reference sequence). This CDR3 contains 16 residues. Trimming cost V 5 bases and J 0 bases, with 14 bases left between them. DNA of the CDR3: TGTGCCAGTAGTCAAGGGGGACAAAACTCTGGAAACACCATATATTTT. Translation: CASSQGGQNSGNTIYF.

This clone was seen a few times. The chain is built from TRBV28 and TRBJ1-1; no clear D. Germline V gene sequence: CDR1 MDHEN, CDR2 SYDVKM. V was trimmed by 11 bases and J by 7 bases, leaving 11 bases between them. The CDR3 is 10 residues long. The CDR3: CASHAGEAFF. CDR3 DNA: TGTGCCTCCCATGCGGGTGAAGCTTTCTTT.

This clone appeared once. Distinct nucleotide sequences in the sample also encode this CDR3. This rearrangement joins TRBV28 to TRBJ2-5, with 9 bases aligning to TRBD1. The V segment lost 8 bases and the J segment 5 bases; nucleotides outside the gene matches: 18. This CDR3 is built from 17 residues. Germline CDR1 reads MDHEN; CDR2 reads SYDVKM. For the CDR3, the DNA is TGTGCCAGCGTAGCGTGGGGGAGACAGGGGGGGGGTGAGACCCAGTACTTC. Amino acids: CASVAWGRQGGGETQYF.

The chain combines TRBV7-3 with TRBJ1-3; D uncertain. Trimming removed 4 bases at V and 1 base at J, with 11 bases between. The CDR3 is 15 amino acids. Germline CDR1 is SGHTA and CDR2 is FQGTGA. The CDR3 DNA is TGTGCCAGCAGCTACCAAGGAGGGTCTGGAAACACCATATATTTT. Translated, it gives CASSYQGGSGNTIYF.

The chain uses TRBV19 and TRBJ1-6, with 8 bases identical to TRBD1. V lost 1 base and J lost 8; bases outside the gene matches: 10. The CDR3 extends over 17 amino acids. Germline CDR1 and CDR2: LNHDA and SQIVND (reference sequence). The CDR3 reads CASSIGHRGFEDSPLHF. CDR3 sequence (DNA): TGTGCCAGTAGTATAGGGCACAGGGGGTTCGAGGATTCACCCCTCCACTTT.

J is TRBJ2-5 and V is TRBV6-6, with D possibly matching TRBD2 (6 bases). V was pared by 2 bases and J by 4 bases, with 14 bases between. The germline gives CDR1 MNHNY, CDR2 SVGAGI (reference sequence). The CDR3 sequence is 15 residues long. In nucleotides, the CDR3 is TGTGCCAGCAGTTACCCCGCCCAGGGAGGAGAGACCCAGTACTTC. This sequence encodes CASSYPAQGGETQYF.

This CDR3 is CASSSTGQGRSNYGYTF. CDR3 in DNA: TGTGCCAGCAGTTCGACGGGACAGGGCCGTTCTAACTATGGCTACACCTTC. This chain connects TRBV28 to TRBJ1-2; 9 positions agree with TRBD1. Trimming removed 4 bases from V and 0 bases from J; junction bases left unmatched: 9. Germline V gene data show CDR1 as MDHEN and CDR2 as SYDVKM. The CDR3 has 17 amino acids.

The chain carries TRBV15 and TRBJ2-1; weak D call: TRBD2 (6 bases). The CDR3 consists of 13 residues. From germline, CDR1 is LNHNV and CDR2 YYDKDF (reference sequence). Trimming removed 5 bases at V and 5 bases at J, with 10 bases between. The CDR3 DNA sequence: TGTGCCACCAGCCCCGGGACTCACAATGAGCAGTTCTTC. It yields the protein CATSPGTHNEQFF.

The chain has TRBV5-1 and TRBJ2-1; TRBD2 aligns across 10 bases. CDR1 is SGHRS, CDR2 YFSETQ, per germline. The CDR3 totals 15 residues. J gave up 10 bases and V 0 bases, and 7 bases lay outside the gene matches. For the CDR3, the DNA is TGCGCCAGCAGCTTGGCTACTAGCGGGACGATCGAGCAGTTCTTC. Its protein is CASSLATSGTIEQFF. The full variable domain, completed using reference TRBV5-1 and TRBJ2-1, is KAGVTQTPRYLIKTRGQQVTLSCSPISGHRSVSWYQQTPGQGLQFLFEYFSETQRNKGNFPGRFSGRQFSNSRSEMNVSTLELGDSALYLCASSLATSGTIEQFFGPGTRLTVL.

The rearrangement joins TRBV18 to TRBJ1-1; TRBD1 matches at 7 bases. The CDR3 covers 15 residues. Germline loops: CDR1 KGHSH, CDR2 LQKENI. J lost 1 base, V lost 3 bases, and 5 bases had no gene match. The chain's CDR3 is CASSPGQARNTEAFF. As DNA, the CDR3 is TGTGCCAGCTCACCTGGACAGGCGAGGAACACTGAAGCTTTCTTT.

This clone came up a few times. J is TRBJ2-2 and V is TRBV18; 14 nucleotides align to TRBD2. After removal of 0 bases from V and 6 bases from J, the junction contained 3 bases not matched to a gene. The CDR3 runs 17 residues. The germline V gene encodes CDR1 KGHSH and CDR2 LQKENI. The CDR3 DNA reads TGTGCCAGCTCACCACCCGGGACTAGCGGGAGCGCCGGGGAGCTGTTTTTT. This translates into CASSPPGTSGSAGELFF.

The chain joins TRBV10-3 to TRBJ2-7, with 7 positions matching TRBD1. The germline V gene has CDR1 ENHRY and CDR2 SYGVKD. V lost 6 bases to trimming and J lost 0 bases; unmatched junction nucleotides: 5. The CDR3 runs to 14 residues. The CDR3 region is CAISLDRNSYEQYF. CDR3 nucleotides: TGTGCCATCAGCTTGGACAGGAACTCCTACGAGCAGTACTTC.

As DNA, the CDR3 is TGTGCCAGCAGTATTAGCGTTCAGTACCAAGAGACCCAGTACTTC. It translates to CASSISVQYQETQYF. The chain links TRBV2 to TRBJ2-5, with a possible D match to TRBD2 (5 bases). This CDR3 has 15 residues. Between the trimmed V and J ends, which lost 5 bases and 0 bases, there was a span of 13 bases. Germline CDR1 reads SNHLY; CDR2 reads FYNNEI. Complete variable domain (other parts from reference TRBV2 and TRBJ2-5): EPEVTQTPSHQVTQMGQEVILRCVPISNHLYFYWYRQILGQKVEFLVSFYNNEISEKSEIFDDQFSVERPDGSNFTLKIRSTKLEDSAMYFCASSISVQYQETQYFGPGTRLLVL.

The J gene is TRBJ2-5, the V gene TRBV5-1, with D perhaps matching TRBD2 (6 bases). CDR1 is SGHRS and CDR2 is YFSETQ in the germline V gene. The CDR3 consists of 14 residues. V gave up 3 bases and J gave up 5 bases, with 14 bases separating them. The CDR3 coding sequence is TGCGCCAGCAGCTCGACAGCGAGCGGGGAGACCCAGTACTTC. It yields the protein CASSSTASGETQYF.

This rearrangement joins TRBV6-5 to TRBJ2-4, with 8 bases lining up with TRBD2. Germline CDR1 and CDR2: MNHEY and SVGAGI. J gave up 1 base and V 3 bases, and 5 bases lay outside the gene matches. The CDR3 is 16 amino acids. The DNA of the CDR3 is TGTGCCAGCAGTTATGCCAGCGGGAGCGCCAAAAACATTCAGTACTTC. This gives the protein CASSYASGSAKNIQYF.

This rearrangement joins TRBV3-1 (or the pseudogene TRBV3-2) to TRBJ1-1; tentative D call: TRBD1 (6 bases). This CDR3 has 14 residues. Germline-derived CDR1 and CDR2 are LGHDT and YNNKEL (reference sequence). Trimming removed 2 bases at V and 1 base at J, with 8 bases between. CDR3 nucleotide sequence: TGTGCCAGCAGCCAATCACAGGGGAACACTGAAGCTTTCTTT. Its translation: CASSQSQGNTEAFF.